This TCR beta chain emerged from a study of shared clonotypes between healthy human individuals. General study findings and limits: Deeper or shallower sequencing was expected to change how clonotypes are shared among donors. Non-shared clonotypes were found to have lower generation probabilities than the clonotypes that were shared by all four of the sorted-subset donors.

Germline values: CDR1 LNHDA, CDR2 SQIVND (reference sequence). This CDR3 region has 15 residues. V lost 4 bases, J lost 5 bases, and 14 bases lay in between. Profiling relied on immunoSEQ multiplex PCR, and the TCRdb table lists in-frame clones only, not all of them. The repertoire includes millions of clones, approximately 92% of them detected once, and roughly 0.13% sits in the top ten. Remarks on this clone: Its antigen is currently unknown.

This TCR was sampled from a man aged 18 to 29 in good health. Sequencing was done on a sample of naive CD4+ T cells sorted from blood. Subset given: CD45RA+ positively selected. The J gene is TRBJ2-2, the V gene TRBV19; the D gene is possibly TRBD1 (7 bases). Written as DNA, the CDR3 is TGTGCCAGTAGTAAGGAGGGGGCTTTTACCGGGGAGCTGTTTTTT. Its protein is CASSKEGAFTGELFF.